Listed below are T cell receptor beta chains from one sample, sequenced in a study of shared clonotypes between healthy human individuals. TCRdb's table, derived via immunoSEQ multiplex PCR, lists solely in-frame clones and lacks some. The sample contains under 80,000 clones, under 65% of which appear only once. The sequenced sample consisted of memory CD8+ T cells sorted from blood. The receptors were sampled from a young man in good health. Each CDR3 is given with its conserved first and last residue. A D gene is named only where the DNA matches it firmly. Some rows mark clone size as missing; the rest say once, few, many or name a class of expanded clone.

clone size,V gene,D gene,J gene,CDR3 protein,CDR3 DNA
-,TRBV6-6,-,TRBJ2-7,CASSYNSAYEQYF,TGTGCCAGCAGTTATAACTCCGCCTACGAGCAGTACTTC
-,TRBV28,-,TRBJ2-7,CASERSSYEQYF,TGTGCCAGCGAGCGGAGCTCCTACGAGCAGTACTTC
-,TRBV25-1,TRBD2,TRBJ2-5,CASSEAGGRETQYF,TGTGCCAGCAGTGAAGCGGGAGGGCGAGAGACCCAGTACTTC
medium-sized,TRBV5-4,-,TRBJ2-1,CASSPSRGDKYNEQFF,TGTGCCAGCAGCCCCAGTCGGGGGGACAAATACAATGAGCAGTTCTTC
few,TRBV6-4,-,TRBJ2-3,CASSPALGSTDTQYF,TGTGCCAGCAGTCCCGCACTTGGTAGCACAGATACGCAGTATTTT
-,TRBV5-1,TRBD2,TRBJ2-5,CASSSTSGHQETQYF,TGCGCCAGCAGCTCCACTAGCGGCCACCAAGAGACCCAGTACTTC
-,TRBV29-1,-,TRBJ2-1,CSVVLDRYNEQFF,TGCAGCGTCGTATTAGACCGCTACAATGAGCAGTTCTTC
-,TRBV25-1,TRBD2,TRBJ2-3,CASSALSGRRTDTQYF,TGTGCCAGCAGTGCCCTTAGCGGGAGGAGGACAGATACGCAGTATTTT
-,TRBV28,-,TRBJ2-7,CASSGRTAAYEQYF,TGTGCCAGCAGTGGCAGGACGGCCGCCTACGAGCAGTACTTC
-,TRBV29-1,-,TRBJ2-5,CSVSDGQETQYF,TGCAGCGTTTCTGACGGCCAAGAGACCCAGTACTTC
-,TRBV27,-,TRBJ1-3,CASSLGRSANTIYF,TGTGCCAGCAGCTTAGGACGATCGGCAAACACCATATATTTT
few,TRBV27,TRBD1,TRBJ1-1,CASSWGRGDTEAFF,TGTGCCAGCAGTTGGGGCAGGGGGGACACTGAAGCTTTCTTT
-,TRBV29-1,TRBD1,TRBJ2-6,CSATGTGNSFGANVLTF,TGCAGCGCGACCGGGACAGGGAATAGTTTTGGGGCCAACGTCCTGACTTTC
-,TRBV5-1,TRBD1,TRBJ1-1,CASSLGRRDRNTEAFF,TGCGCCAGCAGCTTGGGACGACGGGACAGAAACACTGAAGCTTTCTTT
-,TRBV11-2,-,TRBJ2-7,CASSFIYEQYF,TGTGCCAGCAGCTTCATCTACGAGCAGTACTTC
few,TRBV27,TRBD2,TRBJ2-1,CASSPWEGLTYNEQFF,TGTGCCAGCAGTCCCTGGGAGGGCCTCACCTACAATGAGCAGTTCTTC
-,TRBV30,TRBD2,TRBJ2-1,CAWSEASGSHEQFF,TGTGCCTGGAGTGAGGCTAGCGGGAGCCATGAGCAGTTCTTC
-,TRBV6-1,-,TRBJ2-1,CASSEAPHNEQFF,TGTGCCAGCAGTGAAGCGCCTCACAATGAGCAGTTCTTC
-,TRBV4-3,-,TRBJ2-3,CASSQEAPETGHTDTQYF,TGCGCCAGCAGCCAAGAGGCACCCGAGACAGGTCACACAGATACGCAGTATTTT
many,TRBV7-9,-,TRBJ2-7,CASSSWERGQYF,TGTGCCAGCAGCTCTTGGGAGAGGGGGCAGTACTTC
-,TRBV5-6,TRBD2,TRBJ2-1,CASSPLGGDNEQFF,TGTGCCAGCAGCCCCCTCGGGGGGGACAATGAGCAGTTCTTC
-,TRBV29-1,-,TRBJ2-1,CSVSGSSSYNEQFF,TGCAGCGTGTCCGGATCAAGCTCCTACAATGAGCAGTTCTTC
-,TRBV12-5,-,TRBJ2-1,CASGFGNLARGKNEQFF,TGTGCTAGTGGTTTCGGAAACCTCGCCAGGGGTAAGAATGAGCAGTTCTTC
-,TRBV19,-,TRBJ2-7,CASSIWYRSYEQYF,TGTGCCAGTAGTATCTGGTACAGATCCTACGAGCAGTACTTC
-,TRBV5-1,-,TRBJ2-6,CASSPGDTTSAF,TGCGCCAGCAGCCCGGGGGACACCACATCGGCTTTC
-,TRBV5-4,TRBD2,TRBJ2-1,CASSTRGSGGLPSSYNEQFF,TGTGCCAGCAGCACCCGGGGTAGCGGGGGTCTCCCTAGCTCCTACAATGAGCAGTTCTTC
-,TRBV7-6,-,TRBJ2-1,CASSPKASSYNEQFF,TGTGCCAGCAGCCCAAAAGCGTCGTCCTACAATGAGCAGTTCTTC
-,TRBV5-1,TRBD1,TRBJ1-4,CASSLTGVAEKLFF,TGCGCCAGCAGCTTGACAGGGGTTGCTGAAAAACTGTTTTTT
once,TRBV7-6,-,TRBJ2-7,CASSAVGGQDYEQYF,TGTGCCAGCAGCGCCGTCGGAGGGCAGGACTACGAGCAGTACTTC
-,TRBV7-2,TRBD1,TRBJ1-2,CASSLLRDRGVYGYTF,TGTGCCAGCAGCCTCCTCCGGGACAGGGGGGTATATGGCTACACCTTC
many,TRBV10-2,TRBD2,TRBJ2-1,CASSVGLAGYNEQFF,TGCGCCAGCAGTGTGGGACTAGCGGGTTACAATGAGCAGTTCTTC
-,TRBV13,-,TRBJ1-5,CASSLGRISGQPQHF,TGTGCCAGCAGCTTAGGCCGTATCAGTGGACAGCCCCAGCATTTT
-,TRBV5-6,-,TRBJ2-1,CASSLVGGNEQFF,TGTGCCAGCAGCTTGGTCGGGGGCAATGAGCAGTTCTTC
-,TRBV6-5,-,TRBJ1-2,CASSYYPPGPYGYTF,TGTGCCAGCAGTTACTACCCCCCAGGACCCTATGGCTACACCTTC
-,TRBV12-5,-,TRBJ1-1,CASGLVRDPEVF,TGTGCTAGTGGTTTGGTACGGGACCCCGAGGTCTTT
once,TRBV11-2,-,TRBJ2-3,CASSSLGEAYTDTQYF,TGTGCCAGCAGCTCCCTCGGGGAGGCTTACACAGATACGCAGTATTTT
-,TRBV7-8,-,TRBJ2-7,CASSLVGLYEQYF,TGTGCCAGCAGCTTAGTTGGCTTGTACGAGCAGTACTTC
-,TRBV7-2,-,TRBJ1-1,CASSLNRGSEAFF,TGTGCCAGCAGCTTAAATAGGGGGAGTGAAGCTTTCTTT
many,TRBV6-5,-,TRBJ1-2,CASSSGTLVGGYTF,TGTGCCAGCAGTTCTGGGACCCTCGTTGGGGGCTACACCTTC
-,TRBV6-6,-,TRBJ2-2,CASRLGGELFF,TGTGCCAGCAGGTTGGGCGGGGAGCTGTTTTTT
once,TRBV6-5,-,TRBJ2-1,CASSEQLHNEQFF,TGTGCCAGCAGTGAGCAGCTACACAATGAGCAGTTCTTC
-,TRBV10-3,-,TRBJ2-7,CAISDGLTYEQYF,TGTGCCATCAGTGATGGTTTGACCTACGAGCAGTACTTC
-,TRBV6-5,-,TRBJ2-1,CASSAGSYNEQFF,TGTGCCAGCAGTGCGGGCTCCTACAATGAGCAGTTCTTC
few,TRBV2,-,TRBJ1-1,CASSVGRTNTEAFF,TGTGCCAGCAGTGTGGGCAGGACGAACACTGAAGCTTTCTTT
-,TRBV2,TRBD2,TRBJ2-3,CASSENIAGGPPDTQYF,TGTGCCAGCAGTGAGAACATAGCGGGAGGACCGCCAGATACGCAGTATTTT
-,TRBV9,-,TRBJ1-4,CASSVGSSRANEKLFF,TGTGCCAGCAGCGTAGGGAGTTCCAGAGCGAATGAAAAACTGTTTTTT
-,TRBV7-6,-,TRBJ2-6,CASSLDRASSGANVLTF,TGTGCCAGCAGCTTAGACAGGGCAAGCTCTGGGGCCAACGTCCTGACTTTC
medium-sized,TRBV5-5,-,TRBJ1-2,CASSSTASNYGYTF,TGTGCCAGCAGTTCGACAGCGTCTAACTATGGCTACACCTTC
many,TRBV27,TRBD2,TRBJ2-5,CASSYSGMLQETQYF,TGTGCCAGCAGCTACAGCGGGATGCTACAAGAGACCCAGTACTTC
-,TRBV9,-,TRBJ2-1,CASSVGGKNEQFF,TGTGCCAGCAGCGTAGGGGGGAAGAATGAGCAGTTCTTC